The 18 T cell receptor beta chains below all came from one sample that was sequenced in a study of shared clonotypes between healthy human individuals. The assay was immunoSEQ multiplex PCR, and TCRdb's table has in-frame clones only and misses some. Of nearly 1,000,000 clones listed, 70% to 85% are singletons. Sequencing was performed on memory CD4+ T cells sorted from blood. Subset denoted: CD45RA-negative fraction. The receptors were gathered from a man between 18 and 29 years old in good health.

The chain carries TRBV18 and TRBJ2-4, with 7 bases aligning to TRBD2. The length of the CDR3 is 16 residues. The V segment lost 1 base and the J segment 0 bases; nucleotides outside the gene matches: 3. The germline gives CDR1 KGHSH, CDR2 LQKENI. CDR3 coding DNA: TGTGCCAGCTCACCACGGGGGGGACTAGCCAAAAACATTCAGTACTTC. This translates into CASSPRGGLAKNIQYF.

The chain recombines TRBV28 with TRBJ2-7; D uncertain. Per the germline V gene, CDR1 is MDHEN and CDR2 is SYDVKM. The V end lost 6 bases, the J end lost 0 bases, and 9 bases lay between the germline ends. CDR3 length equals 13 residues. The CDR3 is CASRIGPSYEQYF. Here the CDR3 DNA reads TGTGCCAGCAGGATTGGGCCCTCCTACGAGCAGTACTTC.

The J gene is TRBJ2-7, the V gene TRBV19; D tentatively fits TRBD1 or TRBD2 (5 bases each). Trimming took 4 bases from V and 3 from J, leaving 13 bases between them. Germline V CDR1 and CDR2: LNHDA, SQIVND (reference sequence). The CDR3 is made up of 14 amino acids. The CDR3 sequence: CASSTGANFYEQYF. The CDR3 DNA follows: TGTGCCAGTAGTACCGGGGCCAACTTCTACGAGCAGTACTTC. The whole variable domain, remainder taken from reference TRBV19 and TRBJ2-7, is DGGITQSPKYLFRKEGQNVTLSCEQNLNHDAMYWYRQDPGQGLRLIYYSQIVNDFQKGDIAEGYSVSREKKESFPLTVTSAQKNPTAFYLCASSTGANFYEQYFGPGTRLTVT.

J is TRBJ1-6 and V is TRBV28; 7 bases agree with TRBD1. The V and J ends lost 6 bases and 7 bases, in that order; junction bases with no gene match: 12. The CDR3 length is 16 residues. Per the germline V gene, CDR1 is MDHEN and CDR2 is SYDVKM. In nucleotides, the CDR3 is TGTGCCAGCAGCCTGGGAACAGGGGCGGGCAATTCACCCCTCCACTTT. Translated, it gives CASSLGTGAGNSPLHF.

Points on this clone: A clone one base away is much larger, so this may be a read error. This chain connects TRBV2 to TRBJ2-3; 7 bases line up with TRBD2. With 2 bases clipped from V and 2 bases from J, the junction kept 1 base outside the gene matches. Germline CDR1 and CDR2: SNHLY and FYNNEI. The CDR3 consists of 14 residues. CDR3 nucleotide sequence: TGTGCCAGCAGTGAACTAGCGGCCACAGATACGCAGTATTTT. Amino acids: CASSELAATDTQYF.

The V call is TRBV7-9, the J call TRBJ2-1; D not certain. The germline V and J ends were trimmed by 5 bases and 8 bases, with 10 bases remaining between them. Germline V CDR1 and CDR2: SEHNR, FQNEAQ (reference sequence). The CDR3 is 12 amino acids. In DNA form, the CDR3 reads TGTGCCAGCAGCCCCCTAGAGTATGAGCAGTTCTTC. Protein product: CASSPLEYEQFF.

This clone was recorded only once. This rearrangement joins TRBV4-1 to TRBJ1-4; D is possibly TRBD1 (6 bases). The CDR3 is 17 amino acids. Trimming shortened V by 4 bases and J by 10 bases, and 25 bases separated the two germline ends. Germline CDR1 MGHRA, CDR2 YSYEKL. In nucleotides, the CDR3 is TGCGCCAGCAGCCCAGCGCAGGTGGGGGGCCAGTTAGGAAAACTGTTTTTT. Its protein is CASSPAQVGGQLGKLFF.

This clone was observed a few times. The same CDR3 arises from other DNA sequences in this sample as well. This chain uses TRBV20-1 with TRBJ1-1; D gene unclear. Deletions cut 3 bases from V and 8 bases from J, with 4 bases between. This CDR3 contains 9 residues. Germline CDR1 and CDR2: DFQATT and SNEGSKA (reference sequence). CDR3 residues: CSARGEAFF. CDR3 DNA: TGCAGTGCTAGGGGGGAAGCTTTCTTT.

V gene TRBV18 combines with J gene TRBJ1-5, with TRBD1 matching over 11 bases. The V segment lost 4 bases and the J segment 9 bases; nucleotides outside the gene matches: 11. The germline V gene encodes CDR1 KGHSH and CDR2 LQKENI. The CDR3 runs 16 residues. CDR3 bases: TGTGCCAGCTCACGGGGCCCGGGACAGGGGGATTGGCCCCAGCATTTT. It yields the protein CASSRGPGQGDWPQHF. Full variable domain (remainder filled in from reference TRBV18 and TRBJ1-5): NAGVMQNPRHLVRRRGQEARLRCSPMKGHSHVYWYRQLPEEGLKFMVYLQKENIIDESGMPKERFSAEFPKEGPSILRIQQVVRGDSAAYFCASSRGPGQGDWPQHFGDGTRLSIL.

The chain is built from TRBV5-1 and TRBJ2-2, with D tentatively TRBD1 or TRBD2 (5 bases each). The CDR3 loop spans 15 amino acids. CDR1 and CDR2 from the germline V gene are SGHRS and YFSETQ. V was pared by 2 bases and J by 0 bases, with 8 bases between. The CDR3 sequence: CASSFLGANTGELFF. The CDR3 bases are TGCGCCAGCAGCTTTTTGGGGGCGAACACCGGGGAGCTGTTTTTT.

The gene calls are TRBV18 and TRBJ2-3; tentatively, D is TRBD2 (5 bases). The germline V gene encodes CDR1 KGHSH and CDR2 LQKENI. This CDR3 is 17 amino acids long. V was clipped by 0 bases and J by 5 bases, with 18 bases between them. The CDR3 region is CASSPPTLWTLRDTQYF. The CDR3 nucleotides are TGTGCCAGCTCACCACCGACTCTATGGACTCTGCGAGATACGCAGTATTTT.

V gene TRBV5-6 combines with J gene TRBJ2-2, with 7 positions matching TRBD1. Germline CDR1 and CDR2: SGHDT and YYEEEE. V lost 4 bases to trimming and J lost 2 bases; unmatched junction nucleotides: 5. This CDR3 spans 15 amino acids. In DNA form, the CDR3 reads TGTGCCAGCAGCCAGGGACAGCTTAACACCGGGGAGCTGTTTTTT. Its translation is CASSQGQLNTGELFF.

This clone has a handful of counts. The gene calls are TRBV7-2 and TRBJ2-7; D not resolved. The germline V gene has CDR1 SGHTA and CDR2 FQGNSA. This CDR3 region has 14 residues. V lost 5 bases and J lost 2, with 13 bases in between. CDR3 residues: CASSPESGPYEQYF. The CDR3 coding sequence is TGTGCCAGCAGCCCCGAGAGTGGACCCTACGAGCAGTACTTC.

The chain couples TRBV27 to TRBJ2-1; TRBD2 matches at 10 bases. The trim removed 4 bases at V and 6 bases at J, leaving 9 bases unmatched. From germline, CDR1 is MNHEY and CDR2 SMNVEV (reference sequence). The CDR3 totals 16 residues. The CDR3 region has the DNA TGTGCCAGCAGTTCCTTTACTAGCGGGACACCCAATGAGCAGTTCTTC. This encodes CASSSFTSGTPNEQFF.

There are many counts of this clone. The V call is TRBV10-3, the J call TRBJ2-5, with 8 bases that match TRBD1. Per germline, CDR1 ENHRY and CDR2 SYGVKD. The junction had 7 bases not matched to a gene; V was cut back by 2 bases and J by 5 bases. This CDR3 region has 15 residues. CDR3 bases: TGTGCCATCAGTGAGCCGACAGGGGCGAAGGAGACCCAGTACTTC. It translates to CAISEPTGAKETQYF.

The V and J genes are TRBV7-8 and TRBJ1-1, with 10 bases that match TRBD1. The V gene's germline CDR1 is SGHVS and CDR2 FQNEAQ. Trimming removed 5 bases from V and 2 bases from J; junction bases left unmatched: 5. The CDR3 loop spans 15 amino acids. CDR3 nucleotide sequence: TGTGCCAGCAGCCCCTTGACAGGGGGCAACACTGAAGCTTTCTTT. Translation gives CASSPLTGGNTEAFF.

The chain joins TRBV5-8 to TRBJ1-5; 7 bases fit TRBD1. With V trimmed by 1 base and J by 4 bases, 5 bases remained unmatched. This CDR3 contains 15 residues. The V gene's germline CDR1 is SGHTS and CDR2 YDEGEE. CDR3 sequence: CASSLRATGNQPQHF. The CDR3 region has the DNA TGTGCCAGCAGCTTGAGGGCGACAGGGAATCAGCCCCAGCATTTT.

The V call is TRBV5-1, the J call TRBJ2-7; 8 bases line up with TRBD1. The germline CDR1 and CDR2 sequences are SGHRS and YFSETQ. V shed 4 bases, J shed 6 bases, and the junction held 15 bases outside the gene matches. This CDR3 spans 16 amino acids. This CDR3 is CASSPGAGGAKGEQYF. The CDR3 coding sequence is TGCGCCAGCAGCCCGGGGGCAGGGGGCGCAAAAGGCGAGCAGTACTTC.